This note documents a single T cell receptor beta chain sequence. Each CDR3 protein is one row after TCRdb ran MiXCR on the 5' RACE reads. The sample includes around 23,000 distinct CDR3 sequences, roughly a sixth seen only once; the top ten take under 30%. The entry originates in a study of CD8 T cells in ankylosing spondylitis. Germline V gene data show CDR1 as MGHDK and CDR2 as SYGVNS. CDR3 length: 15 residues. The V gene lost 6 bases and the J gene lost 4 bases, with 13 bases spanning the gap. Material: blood. The rearrangement links TRBV25-1 to TRBJ1-6, with a possible D match to TRBD1 (6 bases). The receptor's source is a male donor with ankylosing spondylitis or in good health (not recorded which). The CDR3 nucleotides are TGTGCCAGCAGACAGGGCGAGAATTATAATTCACCCCTCCACTTT. This sequence encodes CASRQGENYNSPLHF.